The T cell receptor (beta chain) described here comes from a study of blood T cells in healthy people across ages. Germline V gene sequence: CDR1 MDHEN, CDR2 SYDVKM. CDR3 length: 14 residues. Trimming took 10 bases from V and 2 from J; bases not matched to a gene: 6. General study results and limits: Reliance upon unsorted PBMCs precluded definitive naive versus antigen-experienced comparison.

With each sample, at least 6 micrograms of total RNA were extracted. The second PCR ran roughly 7 to 11 cycles with a sample-barcoded 5' primer and J-beta primers. TCRdb re-called the 5' RACE reads with MiXCR, one entry per CDR3 protein. The table records about a million distinct CDR3 sequences, about 44% of them present only once. This clonotype was detected only a few times. Its antigen is undetermined. The chain recombines TRBV28 with TRBJ1-2, with 11 bases aligning to TRBD1. The sequenced sample was blood. This clonotype was obtained from a man under 40 in good health. The CDR3 here is CAIRDRGSNYGYTF. The CDR3 DNA reads as TGTGCCATACGGGACAGGGGGTCCAACTATGGCTACACCTTC.